Given below is one T cell receptor beta chain in context. Its antigen is still unknown. The data derive from a study of T cell responses to AZD1222 COVID-19 vaccine. The study, taken as a whole, reports: Close to half of all spike-specific TCRs reportedly target regions of the variants that are unmutated.

Sequencing used immunoSEQ multiplex PCR; TCRdb keeps in-frame clones, though not all of them. The sample includes 100,000 to 150,000 clones, under 95% of them seen just once. V dropped 3 bases and J dropped 5; count of bases not matched to a gene: 5. CDR1 and CDR2 from the germline V gene are ENHRY and SYGVKD. The CDR3 is 15 residues long. The TCR was taken from an adult who received the AZD1222 COVID-19 vaccine. The chain has TRBV10-3 and TRBJ2-2, with 8 bases identical to TRBD2. The sequences come from peripheral blood, collected 28 days after the second AZD1222 dose. CDR3 in amino acids: CAISEGAGGTGELFF. CDR3 DNA sequence: TGTGCCATCAGTGAAGGTGCGGGGGGAACCGGGGAGCTGTTTTTT.